The 11 T cell receptor beta chains below all came from one sample that was sequenced in a study of blood T cell repertoires in COVID-19. The repertoire was sequenced with immunoSEQ multiplex PCR; TCRdb's copy has only in-frame clones and lacks some. Among 36,000 or so clones listed, roughly 88% were seen once. The source material was peripheral blood. The source of these receptors is a woman aged 70-85 years with active COVID-19.

This clone was detected a few times. The chain links TRBV7-9 to TRBJ1-2; 8 bases fit TRBD1. The CDR3 has 13 amino acids. Trimming at V came to 4 bases and at J to 6 bases, leaving 4 bases not matched to a gene. Germline CDR1 SEHNR, CDR2 FQNEAQ (reference sequence). The CDR3 sequence is CASSSQGADGYTF. The CDR3 DNA reads as TGTGCCAGCAGCTCCCAGGGGGCGGATGGCTACACCTTC. Full variable domain (rest looked up from reference TRBV7-9 and TRBJ1-2): DTGVSQNPRHKITKRGQNVTFRCDPISEHNRLYWYRQTLGQGPEFLTYFQNEAQLEKSRLLSDRFSAERPKGSFSTLEIQRTEQGDSAMYLCASSSQGADGYTFGSGTRLTVV.

This clone was seen a single time. CDR3 nucleotides: TGTGCCAGCAGCTTACAGCGGGGGCTCCGTTGGGAGCAGTTCTTC. Amino acid sequence: CASSLQRGLRWEQFF. V and J are TRBV11-2 and TRBJ2-1; TRBD2 matches at 8 bases. The V gene's germline CDR1 is SGHAT and CDR2 FQNNGV. The CDR3 runs to 15 residues. J lost 10 bases, V lost 2 bases, and 10 bases had no gene match. Using reference TRBV11-2 and TRBJ2-1 for the parts outside the CDR3, the full variable domain is EAGVAQSPRYKIIEKRQSVAFWCNPISGHATLYWYQQILGQGPKLLIQFQNNGVVDDSQLPKDRFSAERLKGVDSTLKIQPAKLEDSAVYLCASSLQRGLRWEQFFGPGTRLTVL.

The chain carries TRBV5-1 and TRBJ2-7; D uncertain. This CDR3 region has 13 residues. The V gene lost 3 bases and the J gene lost 1 base, with 8 bases spanning the gap. Germline values: CDR1 SGHRS, CDR2 YFSETQ. CDR3 DNA sequence: TGCGCCAGCAGCTCCCAGGATTCCTACGAGCAGTACTTC. This codes for CASSSQDSYEQYF.

A single count supports this clone. The chain has TRBV29-1 and TRBJ1-2; TRBD1 matches at 10 bases. V was pared by 4 bases and J by 5 bases, with 4 bases of the junction left unmatched. The CDR3 consists of 13 residues. Germline CDR1 SQVTM, CDR2 ANQGSEA. The CDR3 spells CSVGTGGRYGYTF. The CDR3 nucleotides read TGCAGCGTTGGGACAGGGGGAAGGTATGGCTACACCTTC.

This chain uses TRBV4-1 with TRBJ1-5; D perhaps matches TRBD1 (6 bases). CDR1 and CDR2 from the germline V gene are MGHRA and YSYEKL. Between the trimmed V and J ends, which lost 4 bases and 4 bases, there was a span of 14 bases. The CDR3 spans 15 residues. This CDR3 is CASSLLQGLNQPQHF. CDR3 in DNA: TGCGCCAGCAGCCTTCTACAGGGCCTGAATCAGCCCCAGCATTTT.

This chain links TRBV19 with TRBJ2-1; a weak D match, TRBD1 (6 bases). The CDR3 has 13 amino acids. The V and J ends lost 7 bases and 8 bases respectively, with 15 bases between them. Germline V lookup: CDR1 LNHDA, CDR2 SQIVND (reference sequence). This CDR3 is CASTRDTVYEQFF. CDR3 coding DNA: TGTGCCAGTACTCGGGACACAGTATATGAGCAGTTCTTC.

This chain links TRBV19 with TRBJ1-4; D is possibly TRBD1 (5 bases). The V end was cut by 7 bases, the J end by 4 bases, with 16 bases between. The CDR3 is 15 residues long. Germline V lookup: CDR1 LNHDA, CDR2 SQIVND (reference sequence). CDR3: CASTSPRRGNEKLFF. CDR3 DNA: TGTGCCAGTACGAGCCCTCGAAGGGGTAATGAAAAACTGTTTTTT.

The CDR3: CASSYSLVTEAFF. In DNA, the CDR3 is TGTGCCAGCAGCTACAGTCTCGTCACTGAAGCTTTCTTT. The chain combines TRBV7-7 with TRBJ1-1; D is ambiguous. V gave up 4 bases and J gave up 4 bases, with 10 bases separating them. The CDR3 is 13 residues long. Per germline, CDR1 SSHAT and CDR2 FNYEAQ (reference sequence).

CDR3 DNA: TGTGCCAGCAGTCCGGGGACTAGCGGAAAGGGCGAGCAGTACTTC. This sequence encodes CASSPGTSGKGEQYF. The rearrangement links TRBV27 to TRBJ2-7, with 11 positions matching TRBD2. The V segment lost 5 bases and the J segment 6 bases; nucleotides outside the gene matches: 9. The CDR3 loop spans 15 amino acids. Germline V lookup: CDR1 MNHEY, CDR2 SMNVEV (reference sequence).

The count of this clone is one. The V and J genes are TRBV7-3 and TRBJ2-3; 8 nucleotides align to TRBD1. The CDR3 extends over 12 amino acids. J lost 8 bases, V lost 5 bases, and 3 bases had no gene match. CDR1 SGHTA and CDR2 FQGTGA come from the germline V gene. CDR3 loop: CASSTGQGTQYF. The CDR3, as DNA: TGTGCCAGCAGCACCGGACAGGGTACGCAGTATTTT.

This clone occurred once. The chain uses TRBV4-3 and TRBJ2-3; 7 bases agree with TRBD2. The CDR3 consists of 14 residues. CDR1 is LGHNA, CDR2 YSLEER, per germline. J lost 4 bases, V lost 3 bases, and 4 bases had no gene match. The CDR3 protein is CASSHGGGADTQYF. In nucleotides, the CDR3 is TGCGCCAGCAGCCATGGCGGGGGAGCAGATACGCAGTATTTT.